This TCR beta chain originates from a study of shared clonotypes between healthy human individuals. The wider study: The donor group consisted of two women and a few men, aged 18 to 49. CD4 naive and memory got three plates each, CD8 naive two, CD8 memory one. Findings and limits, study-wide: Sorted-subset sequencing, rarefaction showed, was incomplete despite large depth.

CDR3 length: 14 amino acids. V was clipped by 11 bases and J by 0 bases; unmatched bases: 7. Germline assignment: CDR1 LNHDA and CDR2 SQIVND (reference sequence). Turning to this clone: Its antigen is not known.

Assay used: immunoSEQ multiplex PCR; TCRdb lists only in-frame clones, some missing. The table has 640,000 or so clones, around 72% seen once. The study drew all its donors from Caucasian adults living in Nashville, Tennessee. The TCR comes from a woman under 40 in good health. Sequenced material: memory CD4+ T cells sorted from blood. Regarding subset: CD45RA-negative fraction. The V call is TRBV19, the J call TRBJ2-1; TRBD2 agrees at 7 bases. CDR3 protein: CASQREDSYNEQFF. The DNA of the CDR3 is TGTGCCTCTCAGCGGGAAGACTCCTACAATGAGCAGTTCTTC.